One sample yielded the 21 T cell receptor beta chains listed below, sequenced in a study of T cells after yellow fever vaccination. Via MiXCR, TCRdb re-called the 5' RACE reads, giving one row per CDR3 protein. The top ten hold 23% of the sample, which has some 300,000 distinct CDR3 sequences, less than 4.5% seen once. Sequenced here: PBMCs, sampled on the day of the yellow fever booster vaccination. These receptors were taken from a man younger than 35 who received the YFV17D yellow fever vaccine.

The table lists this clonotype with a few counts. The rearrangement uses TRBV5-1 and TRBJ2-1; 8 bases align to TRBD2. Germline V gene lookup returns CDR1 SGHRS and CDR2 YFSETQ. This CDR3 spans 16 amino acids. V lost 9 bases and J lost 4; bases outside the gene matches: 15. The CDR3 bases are TGCGCCACCTTCCCTTTCGGGGGGGGAACATACAATGAGCAGTTCTTC. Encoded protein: CATFPFGGGTYNEQFF.

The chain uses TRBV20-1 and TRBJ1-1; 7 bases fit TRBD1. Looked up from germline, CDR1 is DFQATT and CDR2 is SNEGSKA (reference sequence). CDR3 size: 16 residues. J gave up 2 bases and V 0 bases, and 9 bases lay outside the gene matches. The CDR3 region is CSARDSNRGANTEAFF. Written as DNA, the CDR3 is TGCAGTGCTAGAGATAGTAACAGGGGAGCTAACACTGAAGCTTTCTTT.

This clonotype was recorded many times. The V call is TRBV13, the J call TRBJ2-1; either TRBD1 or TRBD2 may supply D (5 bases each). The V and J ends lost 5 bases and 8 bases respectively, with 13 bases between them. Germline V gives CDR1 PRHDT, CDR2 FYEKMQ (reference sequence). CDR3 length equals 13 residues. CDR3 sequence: CASSRDPVYEQFF. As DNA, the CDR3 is TGTGCCAGCAGCCGGGACCCCGTCTATGAGCAGTTCTTC.

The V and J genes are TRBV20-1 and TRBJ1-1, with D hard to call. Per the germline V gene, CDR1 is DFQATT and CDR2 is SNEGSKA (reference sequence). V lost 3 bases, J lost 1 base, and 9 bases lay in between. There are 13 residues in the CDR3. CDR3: CSARRPENTEAFF. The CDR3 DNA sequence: TGCAGTGCTAGGAGACCGGAGAACACTGAAGCTTTCTTT.

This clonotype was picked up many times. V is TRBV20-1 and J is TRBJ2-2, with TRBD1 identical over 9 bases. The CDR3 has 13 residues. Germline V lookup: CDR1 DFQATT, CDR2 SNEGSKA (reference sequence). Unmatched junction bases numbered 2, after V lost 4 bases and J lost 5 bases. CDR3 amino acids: CSATGTGTGELFF. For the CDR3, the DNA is TGCAGTGCTACCGGGACAGGGACCGGGGAGCTGTTTTTT.

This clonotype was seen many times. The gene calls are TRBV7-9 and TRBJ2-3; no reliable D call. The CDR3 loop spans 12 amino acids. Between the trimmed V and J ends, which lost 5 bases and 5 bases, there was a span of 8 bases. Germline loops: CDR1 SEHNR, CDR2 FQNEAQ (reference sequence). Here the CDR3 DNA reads TGTGCCAGCAGCGTTCAGAGAGATACGCAGTATTTT. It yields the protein CASSVQRDTQYF.

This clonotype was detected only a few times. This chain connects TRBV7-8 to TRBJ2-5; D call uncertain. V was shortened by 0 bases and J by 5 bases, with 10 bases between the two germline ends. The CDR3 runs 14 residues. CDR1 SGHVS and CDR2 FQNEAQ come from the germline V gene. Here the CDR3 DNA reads TGTGCCAGCAGCTTAGCGCTTAGTTTGGAGACCCAGTACTTC. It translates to CASSLALSLETQYF.

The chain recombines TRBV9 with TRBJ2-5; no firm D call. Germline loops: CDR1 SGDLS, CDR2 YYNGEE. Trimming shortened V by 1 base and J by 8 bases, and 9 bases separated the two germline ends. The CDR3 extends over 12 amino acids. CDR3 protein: CASSVNERTQYF. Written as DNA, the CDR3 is TGTGCCAGCAGCGTAAATGAGCGAACCCAGTACTTC.

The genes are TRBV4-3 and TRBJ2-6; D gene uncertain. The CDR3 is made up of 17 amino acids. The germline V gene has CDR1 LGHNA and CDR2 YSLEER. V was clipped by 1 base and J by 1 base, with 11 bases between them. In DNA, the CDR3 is TGCGCCAGCAGCCAAGGGGCGCAAGGGTCTGGGGCCAACGTCCTGACTTTC. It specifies CASSQGAQGSGANVLTF.

CDR3 sequence reads: CASSSAGTLNTGELFF. CDR3 DNA sequence: TGCGCCAGCAGTTCCGCCGGGACACTGAACACCGGGGAGCTGTTTTTT. V usage is TRBV5-1 and J usage is TRBJ2-2; D is perhaps TRBD1 (6 bases). Germline-derived CDR1 and CDR2 are SGHRS and YFSETQ. V was trimmed by 5 bases and J by 1 base, leaving 15 bases between them. The CDR3 is made up of 16 amino acids.

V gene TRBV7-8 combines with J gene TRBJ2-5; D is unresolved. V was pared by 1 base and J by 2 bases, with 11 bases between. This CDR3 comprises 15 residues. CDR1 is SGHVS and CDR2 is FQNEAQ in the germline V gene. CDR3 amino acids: CASSLGATFQETQYF. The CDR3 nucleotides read TGTGCCAGCAGCTTAGGGGCGACCTTTCAAGAGACCCAGTACTTC. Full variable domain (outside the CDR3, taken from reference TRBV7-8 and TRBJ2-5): GAGVSQSPRYKVAKRGQDVALRCDPISGHVSLFWYQQALGQGPEFLTYFQNEAQLDKSGLPSDRFFAERPEGSVSTLKIQRTQQEDSAVYLCASSLGATFQETQYFGPGTRLLVL.

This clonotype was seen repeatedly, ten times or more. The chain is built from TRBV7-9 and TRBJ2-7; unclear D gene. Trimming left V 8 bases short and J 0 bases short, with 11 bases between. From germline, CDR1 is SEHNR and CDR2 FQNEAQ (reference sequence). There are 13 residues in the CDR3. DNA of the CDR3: TGTGCCAGCGGACGACTGAGCTCCTACGAGCAGTACGTC. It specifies CASGRLSSYEQYV.

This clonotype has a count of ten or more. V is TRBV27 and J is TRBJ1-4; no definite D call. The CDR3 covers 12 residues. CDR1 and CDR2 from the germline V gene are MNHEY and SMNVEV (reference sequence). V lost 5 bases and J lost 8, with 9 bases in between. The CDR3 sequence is CASSLVGEKLFF. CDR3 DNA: TGTGCCAGCAGTCTTGTTGGGGAAAAACTGTTTTTT.

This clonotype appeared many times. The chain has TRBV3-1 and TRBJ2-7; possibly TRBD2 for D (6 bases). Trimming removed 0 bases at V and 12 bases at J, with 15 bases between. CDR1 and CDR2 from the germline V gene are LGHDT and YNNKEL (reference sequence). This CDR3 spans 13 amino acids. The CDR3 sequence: CASSQELAGRSYF. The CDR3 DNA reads TGTGCCAGCAGCCAAGAACTAGCAGGACGGTCGTACTTC.

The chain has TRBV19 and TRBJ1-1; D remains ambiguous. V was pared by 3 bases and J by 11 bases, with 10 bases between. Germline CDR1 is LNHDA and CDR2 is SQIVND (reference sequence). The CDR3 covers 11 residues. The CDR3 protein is CASSISRRAFF. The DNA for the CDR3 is TGTGCCAGTAGTATCAGCCGCCGGGCTTTCTTT.

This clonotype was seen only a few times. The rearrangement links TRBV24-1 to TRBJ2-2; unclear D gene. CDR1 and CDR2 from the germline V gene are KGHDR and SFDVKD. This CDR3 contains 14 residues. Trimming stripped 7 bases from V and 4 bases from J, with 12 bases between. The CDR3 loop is CATSTPTLTGELFF. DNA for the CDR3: TGTGCCACCAGCACTCCCACCCTCACCGGGGAGCTGTTTTTT.

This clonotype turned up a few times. The chain's CDR3 is CASSLEVQAGFVNNSPLHF. The CDR3 nucleotides are TGTGCCAGCAGCTTAGAGGTCCAGGCTGGATTCGTGAATAATTCACCCCTCCACTTT. This chain uses TRBV11-2 with TRBJ1-6; D uncertain. This CDR3 comprises 19 residues. Deletions cut 0 bases from V and 5 bases from J, with 20 bases between. The germline V gene has CDR1 SGHAT and CDR2 FQNNGV. The full variable domain, rest sourced from reference TRBV11-2 and TRBJ1-6, is EAGVAQSPRYKIIEKRQSVAFWCNPISGHATLYWYQQILGQGPKLLIQFQNNGVVDDSQLPKDRFSAERLKGVDSTLKIQPAKLEDSAVYLCASSLEVQAGFVNNSPLHFGNGTRLTVT.

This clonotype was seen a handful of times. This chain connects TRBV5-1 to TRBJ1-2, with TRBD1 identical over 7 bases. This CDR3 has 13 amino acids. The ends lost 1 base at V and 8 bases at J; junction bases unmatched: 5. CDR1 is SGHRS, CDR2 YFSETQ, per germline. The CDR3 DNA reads TGCGCCAGCAGCTTGTTCACAGGGGAAGGCTACACCTTC. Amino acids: CASSLFTGEGYTF.

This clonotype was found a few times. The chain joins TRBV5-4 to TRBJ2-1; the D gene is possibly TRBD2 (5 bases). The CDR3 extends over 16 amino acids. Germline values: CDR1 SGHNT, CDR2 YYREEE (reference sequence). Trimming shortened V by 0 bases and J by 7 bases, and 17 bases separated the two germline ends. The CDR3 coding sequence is TGTGCCAGCAGCTTGGACGGGCGGGTGGCGCGGAATGAGCAGTTCTTC. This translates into CASSLDGRVARNEQFF. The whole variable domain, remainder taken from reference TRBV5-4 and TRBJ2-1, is ETGVTQSPTHLIKTRGQQVTLRCSSQSGHNTVSWYQQALGQGPQFIFQYYREEENGRGNFPPRFSGLQFPNYSSELNVNALELDDSALYLCASSLDGRVARNEQFFGPGTRLTVL.

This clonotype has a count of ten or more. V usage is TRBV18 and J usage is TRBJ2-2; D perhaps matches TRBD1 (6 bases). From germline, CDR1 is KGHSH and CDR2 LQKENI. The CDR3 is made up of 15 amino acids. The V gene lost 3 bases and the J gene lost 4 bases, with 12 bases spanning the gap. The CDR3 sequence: CASSPRDRLTGELFF. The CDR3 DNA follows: TGTGCCAGCTCACCGAGAGACAGGCTCACCGGGGAGCTGTTTTTT.

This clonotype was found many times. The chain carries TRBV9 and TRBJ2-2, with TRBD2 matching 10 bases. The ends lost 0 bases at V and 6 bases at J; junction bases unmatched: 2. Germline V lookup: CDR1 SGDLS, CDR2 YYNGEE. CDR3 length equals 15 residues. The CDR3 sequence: CASSVDGLAAGELFF. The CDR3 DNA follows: TGTGCCAGCAGCGTAGATGGACTAGCGGCCGGGGAGCTGTTTTTT.